The clone carrying this T cell receptor beta chain was seen only a few times. This specimen comes from a study of blood T cell repertoires in COVID-19. The CDR3 totals 16 residues. CDR1 is LGHDT, CDR2 YNNKEL, per germline (reference sequence). J gave up 5 bases and V 4 bases, and 11 bases lay outside the gene matches. Sequenced by immunoSEQ multiplex PCR; TCRdb stores in-frame clones only, minus some. Among about 100,000 clones listed, 86% were seen once. This receptor was taken from a woman aged 60-75 years in a cohort sampled during active or convalescent COVID-19. The material sequenced was peripheral blood. This chain connects TRBV3-1 (or the pseudogene TRBV3-2) to TRBJ2-3, with TRBD2 matching 8 bases. CDR3 DNA: TGTGCCAGCAGCCGAGTTTCGGGGGGGCAAGGAGATACGCAGTATTTT. Amino acid sequence: CASSRVSGGQGDTQYF.